Sequencing of this TCR beta chain was carried out in a study of shared clonotypes between healthy human individuals. The deep-level immunoSEQ assay was used. The data were produced by immunoSEQ multiplex PCR, yet TCRdb's version contains in-frame clones alone and is incomplete. The profile shows under 2.5 million clones, around 93% of them singletons. Study results and caveats: The study generally estimated greater richness for naive than memory subsets.

Donors, without exception, were Caucasian adults residing in Nashville, Tennessee. Per germline, CDR1 SGHRS and CDR2 YFSETQ. This CDR3 has 15 residues. V dropped 0 bases and J dropped 2 bases, with 12 bases sitting between them. A word on this clone: Its target is unknown.

This rearrangement joins TRBV5-1 to TRBJ2-7, with a weak D call TRBD1 (5 bases). Sequences were obtained from naive CD4+ T cells from PBMCs. Subset defined: CD45RA+ positively selected. The receptor's source is a man aged 18 to 29 in good health. Some clones in this sample may be carry-over from other donors' samples. CDR3 protein: CASSLASPGTYEQYF. The DNA of the CDR3 is TGCGCCAGCAGCTTGGCCTCGCCAGGGACCTACGAGCAGTACTTC.